This entry is about one TCR beta chain. The sample is drawn from a study of CD8 T cells in Susac syndrome. Study as a whole: At the time of blood draw, patients with Susac syndrome were therapy-naive, receiving corticosteroids, or receiving intravenous immunoglobulin alone.

CDR3 length: 15 amino acids. Germline V gene data show CDR1 as SNHLY and CDR2 as FYNNEI. V trimming: 3 bases; J trimming: 4 bases; junction bases outside the gene matches: 5. Random hexamers were used to reverse transcribe an amount of roughly 0.5 to 1 ug RNA. Multiplex immunoSEQ PCR targeted 54 Vbeta and 13 Jbeta TCR beta segments. Each CDR3 protein is one row after TCRdb ran MiXCR on the immunoSEQ multiplex PCR reads. This sample carries 95,000 to 150,000 distinct CDR3 sequences, just under 95% of them seen once, and the ten largest clones take 0.25% to 0.3%. The source material was CD8+ T cells from PBMCs. V is TRBV2 and J is TRBJ2-1; 8 bases are a match to TRBD2. The TCR comes from a human donor with Susac syndrome. CDR3 in DNA: TGTGCCAGCAGTGATGCTCGGGGGGGGTACAATGAGCAGTTCTTC. This encodes CASSDARGGYNEQFF.